This entry features one T cell receptor (beta chain) sequence. Its antigen is unknown. No base quality information exists; no much larger clone differs at one position. These data belong to a study of blood T cell repertoires in COVID-19 (dated by TCRdb to the early 2020s). At the level of the whole study: Collaborator samples came from the United States, Italy and Spain and covered acute and convalescent phases of COVID-19. Sample metadata almost always included a de-identified subject ID, COVID-19 status, age in years and sex. Subjects who had been exposed to COVID-19, were actively infected with it, or had recovered from it provided the deeply sampled blood TCRbeta repertoires that made up the dataset. Where HLA class I and class II types were available, the types were taken from metadata supplied by the sample provider, not from assay-based typing. The repertoires were made available in a free public database intended to serve as a resource for research on the immune response to SARS-CoV-2. Samples were obtained from the ongoing ImmuneRACE study (first 160 participants) and from some 1,200 subjects provided by 6 global collaborators. The prospective study material was composed of cDNA or gDNA derived from T cells, B-cell-depleted T cells, or PBMCs.

Whole blood was collected in K2EDTA tubes by collaborating institutions according to the institutions' own protocols. Collaborator samples were shipped for TCRbeta analysis as frozen whole blood, isolated PBMCs, or DNA extracted from either sample type. The germline ends are 14 bases apart after V is trimmed by 2 bases and J by 9 bases. Based on the germline V gene, the CDR1 and CDR2 sequences are MNHEY and SVGAGI. From the cysteine up to the phenylalanine, the CDR3 has a length of 14 residues. The sequence is cut down to CDR3 DNA, 42 bases in frame from base 1. The immunoSEQ Assay, a bias-controlled multiplex PCR, was used to amplify TCRbeta CDR3 regions from genomic DNA. In the authors' own workflow: The number of nucleated cells in each sample was estimated by amplification of reference gene primers within the assay. To quantify the absolute abundance of each unique TCRbeta CDR3 rearrangement, sequence reads were collapsed and filtered. For each sample, productive Simpson clonality was calculated as the square root of Simpson's diversity index over productive rearrangements. In its TCRdb copy, this immuneACCESS table keeps in-frame sequences only and misses some clones. Where compared with another copy, unresolved V genes explain less than half of these, and the others have no known cause. V, J and clone size are taken as reported in that table, and D and trimming were inferred from the DNA itself. The sample yields about 110,000 clones; approximately 84% were counted once. The ten largest clones take up roughly 8.1% of the sample.

The paper's findings and limits, for the study overall: How much clinical and demographic metadata was included differed by source and by participant, and the metadata was provided uncurated.

The rearranged segments are TRBV6-5 and TRBJ1-5, with no reliable assignment of the D segment. The TCR was taken from a woman between 35 and 50 years old with acute or convalescent COVID-19. The sample comprised peripheral blood. The CDR3 reads as follows: CASSYDGGSGPQHF. The sequence in DNA is TGTGCCAGCAGTTACGACGGAGGGTCCGGGCCCCAGCATTTT.